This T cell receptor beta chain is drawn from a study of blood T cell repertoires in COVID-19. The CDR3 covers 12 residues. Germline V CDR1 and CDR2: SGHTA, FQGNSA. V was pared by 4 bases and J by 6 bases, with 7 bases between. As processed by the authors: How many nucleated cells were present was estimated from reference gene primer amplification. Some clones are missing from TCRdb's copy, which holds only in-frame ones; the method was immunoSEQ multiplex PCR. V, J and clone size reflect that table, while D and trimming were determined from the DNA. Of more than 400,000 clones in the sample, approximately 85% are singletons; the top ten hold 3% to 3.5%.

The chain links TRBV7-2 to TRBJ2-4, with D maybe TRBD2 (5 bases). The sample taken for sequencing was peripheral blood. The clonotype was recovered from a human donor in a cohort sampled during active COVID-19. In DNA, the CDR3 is TGTGCCAGCAGCTCGGACTCAAACATTCAGTACTTC. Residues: CASSSDSNIQYF.